This section outlines one T cell receptor beta chain sequence together with its context. Its antigen is currently not known. No much larger clone is present one base from it, and per-base qualities are unavailable. The data were obtained in a study of blood T cells in healthy people across ages (dated by TCRdb to between 2015 and 2016). Some background on the complete study: In model experiments, roughly one uniquely barcoded TCR beta cDNA molecule per two T cells was captured by template switching. To avoid experimental bias, donors of different ages were distributed randomly across sequencing lanes. Two additional independent replicas of 1 million unique cDNA reads from the same blood draw were analyzed for two donors (one aged 18 to 30 and one aged 80 or older). The study measured age-related changes in TCR beta repertoire diversity using deep sequencing normalized with unique cDNA molecular identifiers. The donors were split into four age groups: young (average around 15 years), middle-aged (roughly 39), aged (over 55) and long-lived (roughly 77).

Libraries were prepared through 5' RACE. The sample was run on an Illumina HiSeq 2500. The second PCR ran for roughly 7 to 12 cycles and used a J-beta primer mix along with a sample-barcoded 5' primer. Each TCR beta cDNA molecule received a unique molecular identifier from a template-switch 5' adaptor carrying 12 random nucleotides. At least 2.5 million CDR3-containing paired-end reads were obtained from each sample. All of the RNA was converted into first-strand cDNA using the Mint cDNA synthesis kit, with a TRBC-specific oligonucleotide serving as the primer. Following uracil-DNA glycosylase treatment, all cDNA underwent a first 18-cycle PCR with the universal primers M1SS and BC2_uni_R. In the paper's pipeline: For normalization, 1 million high-quality reads, each with a distinct molecular identifier, were randomly selected from each sample. Instead of being binned into consensus sequences, reads that shared molecular identifiers were thrown out. MiTCR, with a Q25 quality threshold and the strictest error-elimination algorithm, was used for CDR3 identification, clonotype clustering and error correction. Lower-bound total TCR beta diversity was estimated with a nonparametric unseen species model using Euler transformation. Clones were called with MiXCR by TCRdb after fastp trimmed the public reads at Q25, and only in-frame beta chains were retained. Rows with one shared CDR3 protein collapse into an entry with the most common genes and DNA. What appears here as the V and J calls and clone size reflects TCRdb's work, not the paper's. This sample lists roughly 730,000 distinct CDR3 sequences; just over 55% were detected once. The ten largest clones take up more than 25% of the sample.

Deletion took 8 bases off V and 3 bases off J, with a span of 17 bases between the germline ends. The CDR3 covers 14 residues, taking in both the cysteine and the phenylalanine. Only CDR3 DNA is held: 42 bases, read in frame from base 1. The CDR1 and CDR2 encoded by the germline V gene are SGHRS and YFSETQ. Points the paper makes about the study in general: Estimates of total diversity based on one million sequenced T cells were regarded as lower bounds and as underestimates. Because donor CMV infection status was unknown, age-related changes in expanded clonotypes were potentially confounded. Bulk unsorted PBMC profiling prevented conclusive comparison of naive and antigen-experienced compartments. Compared with the aged group, the long-lived group had more naive CD4+ T cells, fewer expanded clones and increased TCR diversity, suggesting age selection. Observed TCR beta diversity per million T cells fell roughly linearly with age, and a significant reduction was already apparent by age about 36. There was a strong correlation between observed TCR beta diversity and the percentage of naive T cells measured by flow cytometry.

Donors were a few dozen systemically healthy Caucasian individuals from Russia aged 6 to 90 years. About 10 milliliters of peripheral blood were collected from each donor into EDTA-treated Vacutainer tubes. PBMCs were isolated by Ficoll-Paque density-gradient centrifugation, with at least 6.5 million obtained per sample. Trizol reagent was used to extract total RNA from PBMCs, with at least 6 micrograms per sample. The percentages of naive CD45RAhigh/CD27high T cells were determined by flow cytometry on a PBMC aliquot from every donor. Sequenced: blood. The sequence was collected from a man aged 40-55 years in good health. This sequence uses TRBV5-1 and TRBJ2-5; D gene: possibly TRBD1, on 6 matching bases. At the DNA level, the sequence is TGCGCCAGTCAAGTAGGACAGACGAAAGAGACCCAGTACTTC. Protein translation: CASQVGQTKETQYF.